This is a list of T cell receptor beta chains from one sample in a study of early T cells in non-severe SARS-CoV-2 infection. TCRdb recomputed calls from the 5' RACE reads with MiXCR, one row per CDR3 protein. Altogether 50,000 to 70,000 distinct CDR3 sequences are present, more than 8.5% being singletons, with the ten largest covering around 17%. Sequences were obtained from whole blood. All receptors derive from an adult who was a healthcare worker with PCR-confirmed SARS-CoV-2 infection or an uninfected control (not recorded which). The conserved cysteine and the conserved F or W are not part of the CDR3 here. Each record gives: J gene, V gene, clone size, CDR3 protein. Clone size is stated in some rows and not others, as once, few, many or a class when expanded.

j_call: TRBJ1-1
v_call: TRBV7-8
clone_size: many
cdr3_aa: ASGRGRTEAF

j_call: TRBJ2-5
v_call: TRBV10-3
clone_size: .
cdr3_aa: AISVTGGQETQY

j_call: TRBJ2-2
v_call: TRBV20-1
clone_size: many
cdr3_aa: SARRFDTGELF

j_call: TRBJ2-3
v_call: TRBV19
clone_size: .
cdr3_aa: ASSIGTGWADTQY

j_call: TRBJ2-2
v_call: TRBV19
clone_size: .
cdr3_aa: ASRDRGTGELF

j_call: TRBJ2-5
v_call: TRBV12-3/TRBV12-4
clone_size: few
cdr3_aa: ASRTQGAFGTQY

j_call: TRBJ1-1
v_call: TRBV6-5
clone_size: many
cdr3_aa: ASSSRQKNTEAF

j_call: TRBJ2-5
v_call: TRBV7-2
clone_size: few
cdr3_aa: ASSRTSQETQY

j_call: TRBJ2-7
v_call: TRBV4-1
clone_size: few
cdr3_aa: ASSPGTISYEQY

j_call: TRBJ1-1
v_call: TRBV29-1
clone_size: .
cdr3_aa: SVSLLGGQYTEAF

j_call: TRBJ2-3
v_call: TRBV18
clone_size: .
cdr3_aa: ASSPSSSGSVRDTQY

j_call: TRBJ2-7
v_call: TRBV7-2
clone_size: many
cdr3_aa: ASSEIAGQANEQY

j_call: TRBJ2-3
v_call: TRBV6-2/TRBV6-3
clone_size: many
cdr3_aa: ASSGPPALHTQY

j_call: TRBJ2-1
v_call: TRBV29-1
clone_size: few
cdr3_aa: SGGLLYNEQF

j_call: TRBJ1-5
v_call: TRBV7-2
clone_size: few
cdr3_aa: ASSLKGAHQPQH

j_call: TRBJ2-7
v_call: TRBV20-1
clone_size: few
cdr3_aa: SARGPTNHEQY

j_call: TRBJ2-6
v_call: TRBV5-4
clone_size: many
cdr3_aa: ASSPAGDRVRGANVLI

j_call: TRBJ1-2
v_call: TRBV4-2
clone_size: many
cdr3_aa: ASSQEDYGYT

j_call: TRBJ1-2
v_call: TRBV7-9
clone_size: .
cdr3_aa: ASSRDTQPLYGYT

j_call: TRBJ2-1
v_call: TRBV20-1
clone_size: few
cdr3_aa: SADPSNEQF

j_call: TRBJ2-2
v_call: TRBV7-2
clone_size: .
cdr3_aa: ASSFRGRSTGELF

j_call: TRBJ1-5
v_call: TRBV19
clone_size: few
cdr3_aa: ASSIWADYSNQPQH

j_call: TRBJ2-2
v_call: TRBV7-3
clone_size: few
cdr3_aa: ASSTGLSAGELF

j_call: TRBJ2-1
v_call: TRBV7-9
clone_size: .
cdr3_aa: ASSPTSGSWHEQF

j_call: TRBJ2-3
v_call: TRBV7-3
clone_size: .
cdr3_aa: ASSPTGTSDTQY

j_call: TRBJ2-7
v_call: TRBV7-2
clone_size: many
cdr3_aa: ASTSSLPPYEQY

j_call: TRBJ2-7
v_call: TRBV9
clone_size: .
cdr3_aa: ASSVDHRASEQY

j_call: TRBJ2-7
v_call: TRBV27
clone_size: few
cdr3_aa: ASSNAGLRTYEQY

j_call: TRBJ1-2
v_call: TRBV20-1
clone_size: many
cdr3_aa: SAREGSGGYT

j_call: TRBJ2-1
v_call: TRBV5-1
clone_size: .
cdr3_aa: ASSLIGAGEQF

j_call: TRBJ1-2
v_call: TRBV7-2
clone_size: .
cdr3_aa: ASSPQGYGYT

j_call: TRBJ2-5
v_call: TRBV27
clone_size: .
cdr3_aa: ASSPPGRYQETQY

j_call: TRBJ2-7
v_call: TRBV6-5
clone_size: many
cdr3_aa: ASSYSRDRVQEQY

j_call: TRBJ1-2
v_call: TRBV6-5
clone_size: many
cdr3_aa: ASSSQGGANYGYT

j_call: TRBJ2-1
v_call: TRBV7-2
clone_size: many
cdr3_aa: ASSRGPNEQF

j_call: TRBJ1-4
v_call: TRBV29-1
clone_size: many
cdr3_aa: SVGDRANEKLF

j_call: TRBJ1-1
v_call: TRBV18
clone_size: .
cdr3_aa: ASSPSQTHEAF

j_call: TRBJ2-1
v_call: TRBV28
clone_size: many
cdr3_aa: ASSFGPVEQF

j_call: TRBJ1-1
v_call: TRBV5-1
clone_size: many
cdr3_aa: ASSHAYALGQGNTEAF

j_call: TRBJ1-5
v_call: TRBV15
clone_size: many
cdr3_aa: ATGTGLNQPQH

j_call: TRBJ2-3
v_call: TRBV7-2
clone_size: .
cdr3_aa: ASSEAGVRTDTQY

j_call: TRBJ2-2
v_call: TRBV19
clone_size: many
cdr3_aa: ASTSLAGSGELF

j_call: TRBJ2-1
v_call: TRBV29-1
clone_size: many
cdr3_aa: SVLLTASYNEQF

j_call: TRBJ1-2
v_call: TRBV5-6
clone_size: .
cdr3_aa: ASSFSTGRYGYT

j_call: TRBJ1-2
v_call: TRBV29-1
clone_size: many
cdr3_aa: SVEDTRGYT

j_call: TRBJ1-2
v_call: TRBV6-5
clone_size: many
cdr3_aa: ASSYSAGFNYGYT

j_call: TRBJ2-3
v_call: TRBV29-1
clone_size: .
cdr3_aa: SAEGTSGQGGDTQY

j_call: TRBJ2-5
v_call: TRBV5-1
clone_size: many
cdr3_aa: ASSLEGWMGETQY

j_call: TRBJ2-7
v_call: TRBV6-2/TRBV6-3
clone_size: few
cdr3_aa: ASSYSPAVSYEQY

j_call: TRBJ1-4
v_call: TRBV7-6
clone_size: .
cdr3_aa: ASTATNEKLF

j_call: TRBJ2-5
v_call: TRBV29-1
clone_size: many
cdr3_aa: SGRQGARETQY

j_call: TRBJ2-3
v_call: TRBV4-2
clone_size: many
cdr3_aa: ASSPIGRETIDTQY

j_call: TRBJ2-7
v_call: TRBV18
clone_size: .
cdr3_aa: ASSPPSSGPGEQY

j_call: TRBJ2-1
v_call: TRBV6-2/TRBV6-3
clone_size: many
cdr3_aa: ASSPGVATYNEQF

j_call: TRBJ2-6
v_call: TRBV6-2/TRBV6-3
clone_size: many
cdr3_aa: ASSYLPQTPGANVLT

j_call: TRBJ2-3
v_call: TRBV29-1
clone_size: .
cdr3_aa: SAIAENTDTQY

j_call: TRBJ2-5
v_call: TRBV27
clone_size: many
cdr3_aa: ASSFGPIDRAEETQY

j_call: TRBJ1-1
v_call: TRBV29-1
clone_size: many
cdr3_aa: SVEGDGTEAF

j_call: TRBJ2-7
v_call: TRBV5-5
clone_size: many
cdr3_aa: ASSYGPGQFVEQY

j_call: TRBJ1-5
v_call: TRBV28
clone_size: many
cdr3_aa: ASSRDRGENQPQH